The present T cell receptor (beta chain) was sequenced within a study of glioma-infiltrating T cells after dendritic cell vaccination. Clones were read by immunoSEQ multiplex PCR, and TCRdb kept only the in-frame ones, dropping some. Among fewer than 75,000 clones listed, over 75% were seen once. Stated time point: after dendritic cell vaccination, including at tumor progression/relapse. All glioblastoma patients lacked an isocitrate dehydrogenase mutation. In germline, CDR1 is SQVTM, CDR2 ANQGSEA. V lost 4 bases to trimming and J lost 0 bases, with 6 bases between them. The CDR3 is 13 residues long. The sequenced sample was blood, obtained after dendritic cell vaccination. This chain joins TRBV29-1 and TRBJ1-4; D ambiguous. The clonotype was recovered from a human donor with glioblastoma. The chain's CDR3 is CSVATTTNEKLFF. In DNA, the CDR3 is TGCAGCGTTGCCACTACAACTAATGAAAAACTGTTTTTT.